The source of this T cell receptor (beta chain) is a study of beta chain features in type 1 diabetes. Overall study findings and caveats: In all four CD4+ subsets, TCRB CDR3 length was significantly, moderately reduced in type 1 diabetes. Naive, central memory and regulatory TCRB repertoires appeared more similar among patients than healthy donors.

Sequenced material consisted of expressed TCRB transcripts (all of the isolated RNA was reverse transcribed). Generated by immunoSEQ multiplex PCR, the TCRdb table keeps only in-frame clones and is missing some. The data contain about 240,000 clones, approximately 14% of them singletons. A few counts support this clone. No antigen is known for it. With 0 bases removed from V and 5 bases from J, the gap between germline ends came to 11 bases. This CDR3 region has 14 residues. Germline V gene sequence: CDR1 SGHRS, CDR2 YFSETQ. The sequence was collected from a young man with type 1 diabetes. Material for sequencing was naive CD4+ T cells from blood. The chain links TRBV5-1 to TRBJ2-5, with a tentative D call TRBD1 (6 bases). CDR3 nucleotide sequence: TGCGCCAGCAGCTTGGCCCGGCAGGGGGAGACCCAGTACTTC. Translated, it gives CASSLARQGETQYF.